This record covers a single T cell receptor beta chain. This record comes from a study of control samples from healthy donors and cancer patients. The table came from immunoSEQ multiplex PCR; TCRdb's copy has only in-frame clones and leaves some out. Of about 130,000 clones listed, just under 95% were seen once; the top ten hold 13% to 15%. The germline V gene has CDR1 SGHRS and CDR2 YFSETQ. The ends were cut back, 2 bases at V and 2 bases at J, with 7 bases in the middle. CDR3 length: 13 amino acids. The rearrangement uses TRBV5-1 and TRBJ1-1; D gene unclear. The material sequenced was PBMCs. The receptor was derived from a man in his fifties or sixties with colorectal cancer. CDR3 sequence reads: CASSFQENTEAFF. CDR3 DNA sequence: TGCGCCAGCAGCTTCCAGGAAAACACTGAAGCTTTCTTT. The complete variable domain, with remaining parts taken from reference TRBV5-1 and TRBJ1-1, reads KAGVTQTPRYLIKTRGQQVTLSCSPISGHRSVSWYQQTPGQGLQFLFEYFSETQRNKGNFPGRFSGRQFSNSRSEMNVSTLELGDSALYLCASSFQENTEAFFGQGTRLTVV.